The 9 T cell receptor beta chains listed next were all sequenced from one sample in a study of blood T cell repertoires in COVID-19. Sequenced by immunoSEQ multiplex PCR; TCRdb stores in-frame clones only, minus some. The sample holds over 100,000 clones, about 80% seen once. The sequencing sample was made of peripheral blood. Source of these receptors: a woman aged 50 to 65 with acute or convalescent COVID-19.

The rearrangement joins TRBV5-8 to TRBJ2-5; 9 nucleotides agree with TRBD2. V gave up 0 bases and J gave up 2 bases; unmatched junction bases: 11. Germline CDR1 and CDR2: SGHTS and YDEGEE. The CDR3 has 18 amino acids. CDR3 bases: TGTGCCAGCAGCTTGGGGATTAGCGGGAGACAGGATCAAGAGACCCAGTACTTC. Encoded protein: CASSLGISGRQDQETQYF.

The chain is built from TRBV5-1 and TRBJ1-1, with D perhaps matching TRBD1 (5 bases). Per germline, CDR1 SGHRS and CDR2 YFSETQ. The ends were cut back, 0 bases at V and 0 bases at J, with 24 bases in the middle. This CDR3 comprises 20 residues. The CDR3 protein is CASSLGPFRVRGEVNTEAFF. CDR3 in DNA: TGCGCCAGCAGCTTGGGCCCGTTTCGAGTTCGGGGGGAGGTGAACACTGAAGCTTTCTTT.

On this clone: The same CDR3 also results from other DNA sequences found in this sample. The chain employs TRBV5-1 and TRBJ1-2; TRBD1 aligns across 8 bases. With V trimmed by 3 bases and J by 8 bases, 6 bases remained unmatched. From germline, CDR1 is SGHRS and CDR2 YFSETQ. The CDR3 length is 13 residues. The CDR3, as DNA: TGCGCCAGCAGCTCCACAGGGGGTTTAGGCTACACCTTC. Protein sequence: CASSSTGGLGYTF.

In this sample, this clone turned up a few times. The chain combines TRBV24-1 with TRBJ2-1; the D is unclear. CDR3 length equals 13 residues. Per germline, CDR1 KGHDR and CDR2 SFDVKD. The ends were cut back, 2 bases at V and 7 bases at J, with 8 bases in the middle. CDR3 residues: CATSDYLRNEQFF. The CDR3 DNA reads as TGTGCCACCAGTGATTACCTCCGGAATGAGCAGTTCTTC.

V usage is TRBV28 and J usage is TRBJ2-7, with TRBD1 matching 9 bases. The V and J ends lost 3 bases and 4 bases, in that order; junction bases with no gene match: 7. The V gene's germline CDR1 is MDHEN and CDR2 SYDVKM. The CDR3 contains 15 residues. CDR3 amino acids: CASSLWDRAVYEQYF. CDR3 DNA sequence: TGTGCCAGCAGTTTGTGGGACAGGGCGGTTTACGAGCAGTACTTC.

The table lists this clone with a few counts. The chain uses TRBV5-1 and TRBJ1-1; TRBD1 is a possible D gene (5 bases). V lost 4 bases, J lost 6 bases, and 16 bases lay in between. The length of the CDR3 is 14 residues. Germline loops: CDR1 SGHRS, CDR2 YFSETQ. In DNA, the CDR3 is TGCGCCAGCAGCGCAACTCCTTCAGGGCCTGAAGCTTTCTTT. Protein sequence: CASSATPSGPEAFF.

The chain couples TRBV6-6 to TRBJ2-3, with D maybe TRBD1 (6 bases). V was cut by 2 bases and J by 3 bases, with 12 bases left in between. This CDR3 is 15 amino acids long. Looked up from germline, CDR1 is MNHNY and CDR2 is SVGAGI (reference sequence). The CDR3 sequence is CASSYGGSRTDTQYF. The CDR3 bases are TGTGCCAGCAGTTACGGGGGCTCCCGGACAGATACGCAGTATTTT.

The chain recombines TRBV30 with TRBJ2-3; TRBD1 aligns across 9 bases. V trimming: 3 bases; J trimming: 1 base; junction bases outside the gene matches: 5. This CDR3 comprises 15 residues. Germline V gene data show CDR1 as GTSNPN and CDR2 as SVGIG (reference sequence). The CDR3, as DNA: TGTGCCTGGAGCGGACAGGGGTCTCGCACAGATACGCAGTATTTT. This gives the protein CAWSGQGSRTDTQYF.

The gene calls are TRBV6-5 and TRBJ1-1; D gene ambiguous. In germline, CDR1 is MNHEY, CDR2 SVGAGI. The length of the CDR3 is 14 residues. V gave up 7 bases and J gave up 0 bases, with 12 bases separating them. The CDR3 DNA sequence: TGTGCCAGCACTCAAAGAGCCATGAACACTGAAGCTTTCTTT. Its protein is CASTQRAMNTEAFF.